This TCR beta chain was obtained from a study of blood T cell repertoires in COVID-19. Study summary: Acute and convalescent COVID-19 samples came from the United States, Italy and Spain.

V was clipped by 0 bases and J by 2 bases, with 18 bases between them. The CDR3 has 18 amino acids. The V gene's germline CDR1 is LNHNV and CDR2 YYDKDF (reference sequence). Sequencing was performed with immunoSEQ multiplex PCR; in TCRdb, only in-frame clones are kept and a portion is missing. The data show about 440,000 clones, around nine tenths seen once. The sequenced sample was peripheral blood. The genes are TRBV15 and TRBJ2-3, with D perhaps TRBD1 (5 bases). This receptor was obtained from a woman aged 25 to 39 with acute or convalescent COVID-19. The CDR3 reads CATSREVVGADTTDTQYF. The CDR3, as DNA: TGTGCCACCAGCAGAGAGGTGGTTGGGGCAGACACCACAGATACGCAGTATTTT.